The clone carrying this T cell receptor beta chain was detected only a few times. Its antigen is as yet unknown. This sample was taken from a study of OX40 agonist ivuxolimab in advanced cancers. Study-wide findings and caveats: Fewer expanded clones were found on average in CD4+ than in CD8+ T cells.

The assay was immunoSEQ multiplex PCR, and TCRdb's table has in-frame clones only and misses some. This sample yields about 23,000 clones, of which roughly 71% are seen a single time; more than 2% belongs to the top ten. The germline gives CDR1 SGHTA, CDR2 FQGNSA. The CDR3 spans 14 residues. The ends were cut back, 2 bases at V and 2 bases at J, with 10 bases in the middle. The source is an adult with an advanced solid tumor such as melanoma, head and neck, liver or kidney cancer. The rearrangement links TRBV7-2 to TRBJ2-7; tentatively, D is TRBD1 (5 bases). Source: CD4+ or CD8+ T cells sorted from blood, taken in a trial of the OX40 agonist ivuxolimab. The CDR3 region is CASSLSTATYEQYF. The CDR3 DNA follows: TGTGCCAGCAGCTTATCGACAGCAACCTACGAGCAGTACTTC.